This is a list of T cell receptor beta chains from one sample in a study of cytomegalovirus exposure and HLA in healthy donors. Sequenced by immunoSEQ multiplex PCR; TCRdb stores in-frame clones only, minus some. The table includes some 200,000 clones, roughly 80% detected once. Material for sequencing was PBMCs. All receptors derive from a man aged 45-60 years in good health and CMV-seronegative. CDR3s include the opening cysteine and the closing phenylalanine or tryptophan. D genes are given only for firm matches. Size values are once, few and many counts, or a class for expanded clones, and some rows have none.

abundance,v_gene,j_gene,d_gene,CDR3aa,CDR3nt
.,TRBV27,TRBJ2-1,TRBD1,CASSLSIGGKFGEQFF,TGTGCCAGCAGTTTATCGATAGGGGGCAAATTTGGTGAGCAGTTCTTC
.,TRBV7-6,TRBJ2-5,.,CASSLARGGETQYF,TGTGCCAGCAGCTTAGCGAGGGGAGGAGAGACCCAGTACTTC
once,TRBV6-5,TRBJ1-2,TRBD1,CASSYSSGTGVYGYTF,TGTGCCAGCAGTTACTCCTCCGGGACAGGGGTCTATGGCTACACCTTC
.,TRBV19,TRBJ2-1,.,CASSIIRAGPQFF,TGTGCCAGTAGTATAATACGGGCGGGACCACAGTTCTTC
.,TRBV14,TRBJ2-5,.,CASSRGRPETQYF,TGTGCCAGCAGCCGGGGCCGGCCCGAGACCCAGTACTTC
.,TRBV6-1,TRBJ1-5,.,CASNLLGTPNQPQHF,TGTGCCAGCAACCTCCTCGGGACTCCCAATCAGCCCCAGCATTTT
.,TRBV30,TRBJ2-5,TRBD2,CAWGTGAGVWETQYF,TGTGCCTGGGGAACGGGTGCGGGAGTATGGGAGACCCAGTACTTC
.,TRBV14,TRBJ1-4,.,CASSRMADYNEKLFF,TGTGCCAGCAGCCGTATGGCGGACTATAATGAAAAACTGTTTTTT
.,TRBV6-5,TRBJ1-1,TRBD1,CASSYSTGLNTEAFF,TGTGCCAGCAGTTACTCGACAGGGTTGAACACTGAAGCTTTCTTT
.,TRBV13,TRBJ1-5,.,CASSYQGLGPQHF,TGTGCCAGCAGCTATCAGGGTCTGGGGCCCCAGCATTTT
few,TRBV6-5,TRBJ1-3,TRBD1,CASSRQGPGNTIYF,TGTGCCAGCAGCCGACAGGGGCCTGGAAACACCATATATTTT
.,TRBV4-3,TRBJ2-2,TRBD2,CASSQTRGGGELFF,TGCGCCAGCAGCCAAACTCGCGGGGGCGGGGAGCTGTTTTTT
.,TRBV7-2,TRBJ2-7,TRBD1,CASSPQGQGVYEQYF,TGTGCCAGCAGCCCCCAAGGACAGGGGGTTTACGAGCAGTACTTC
.,TRBV27,TRBJ1-2,.,CASRRGGAYGYTF,TGTGCCAGCCGTAGAGGCGGAGCTTATGGCTACACCTTC
.,TRBV2,TRBJ2-6,TRBD1,CASTGQGLSSGANVLTF,TGTGCCAGCACCGGACAGGGTCTTAGCTCTGGGGCCAACGTCCTGACTTTC
few,TRBV4-3,TRBJ2-7,.,CASSLNRAREQYF,TGCGCCAGCAGCCTTAACAGGGCCAGGGAGCAGTACTTC
.,TRBV15,TRBJ2-3,.,CATSRDSRGPTDTQYF,TGTGCCACCAGCAGAGATAGTCGAGGGCCCACAGATACGCAGTATTTT
few,TRBV4-1,TRBJ2-2,TRBD2,CASSRETSGGAGGGELFF,TGCGCCAGCAGCCGCGAGACTAGCGGGGGGGCCGGGGGCGGGGAGCTGTTTTTT
.,TRBV7-2,TRBJ1-1,.,CASSPDINTEAFF,TGTGCCAGCAGCCCGGACATCAACACTGAAGCTTTCTTT
few,TRBV25-1,TRBJ2-1,TRBD1,CASSEGQGHIREQFF,TGTGCCAGCAGTGAAGGACAGGGTCATATCAGAGAGCAGTTCTTC
.,TRBV15,TRBJ1-2,TRBD1,CATSRGQENGYTF,TGTGCCACCAGCAGGGGACAGGAGAATGGCTACACCTTC
.,TRBV25-1,TRBJ2-5,TRBD1,CASVRTGQETQYF,TGTGCCAGCGTGCGGACAGGCCAAGAGACCCAGTACTTC
.,TRBV6-5,TRBJ1-1,.,CASRPRGDNTEAFF,TGTGCCAGCAGACCCCGGGGGGATAACACTGAAGCTTTCTTT
.,TRBV10-3,TRBJ1-2,TRBD1,CAISVQGARGYTF,TGTGCCATCAGTGTTCAGGGGGCGCGGGGCTACACCTTC
.,TRBV6-1,TRBJ2-1,.,CASSEGRDFYNEQFF,TGTGCCAGCAGTGAAGGGCGGGACTTTTACAATGAGCAGTTCTTC
.,TRBV4-1,TRBJ2-2,.,CASSQDRGLTTGELFF,TGCGCCAGCAGCCAAGATCGGGGACTTACCACCGGGGAGCTGTTTTTT
once,TRBV11-2,TRBJ2-1,.,CASSLESEGANNEQFF,TGTGCCAGCAGCTTAGAGTCGGAGGGGGCCAACAATGAGCAGTTCTTC
.,TRBV7-2,TRBJ2-5,TRBD1,CASSWATDREETQYF,TGTGCCAGCAGTTGGGCGACTGACAGGGAAGAGACCCAGTACTTC
few,TRBV7-9,TRBJ1-5,TRBD1,CASSLAGGGQPQHF,TGTGCCAGCAGCTTAGCAGGGGGCGGCCAGCCCCAGCATTTT
.,TRBV9,TRBJ1-2,TRBD1,CASSGQGRYGYTF,TGTGCCAGCAGCGGACAGGGGAGATATGGCTACACCTTC
.,TRBV14,TRBJ1-1,TRBD1,CASSQVGGDSGHRGAFF,TGTGCCAGCAGCCAAGTAGGTGGGGACAGCGGCCATAGGGGAGCTTTCTTT
once,TRBV5-8,TRBJ2-7,.,CASSSRLNSYEQYF,TGTGCCAGCAGCTCACGACTCAACTCCTACGAGCAGTACTTC
.,TRBV27,TRBJ2-7,TRBD2,CASGGGLDVYEQYF,TGTGCCAGCGGGGGGGGACTAGACGTCTACGAGCAGTACTTC
.,TRBV7-3,TRBJ2-1,TRBD2,CASSPGVAGPSYNEQFF,TGTGCCAGCAGCCCCGGGGTAGCGGGGCCCTCCTACAATGAGCAGTTCTTC
.,TRBV7-9,TRBJ1-2,.,CSSSFQGFNGYTF,TGTTCCAGCAGCTTTCAGGGGTTTAATGGCTACACCTTC